Presented here are 32 T cell receptor beta chains from one specimen sequenced in a study of T cell responses to AZD1222 COVID-19 vaccine. Assay used: immunoSEQ multiplex PCR; TCRdb lists only in-frame clones, some missing. The repertoire holds some 190,000 clones, with approximately 90% as singletons. Sequenced material: peripheral blood, taken 28 days after the second AZD1222 dose. These receptors were collected from an adult who received the AZD1222 COVID-19 vaccine.

This chain connects TRBV7-9 to TRBJ1-1; D is perhaps TRBD1 (5 bases). The germline V and J ends were trimmed by 5 bases and 3 bases, with 13 bases remaining between them. Germline CDR1 is SEHNR and CDR2 is FQNEAQ (reference sequence). CDR3 size: 14 residues. The CDR3 reads CASSPAGIDTEAFF. The CDR3 DNA is TGTGCCAGCAGCCCCGCAGGGATAGACACTGAAGCTTTCTTT.

The rearrangement joins TRBV29-1 to TRBJ1-2, with 10 nucleotides matching TRBD1. After removal of 1 base from V and 3 bases from J, the junction contained 2 bases not matched to a gene. The V gene's germline CDR1 is SQVTM and CDR2 ANQGSEA. The CDR3 has 14 amino acids. CDR3 residues: CSVEVGQGDYGYTF. CDR3 nucleotides: TGCAGCGTTGAAGTCGGACAGGGGGACTATGGCTACACCTTC.

The table lists this clone with a count of one. Compared with germline, one end of the junction differs, possibly owing to a read error. This rearrangement joins TRBV7-7 to TRBJ2-3; D unclear. The CDR3 is made up of 14 amino acids. From germline, CDR1 is SSHAT and CDR2 FNYEAQ (reference sequence). Here the CDR3 DNA reads TGTGCTAGCAGCTTAGATGGAAGCACAGATACGCAGTATTTT. Translating it yields CASSLDGSTDTQYF.

This chain joins TRBV7-9 and TRBJ1-1; D may be TRBD1 (6 bases). V gave up 4 bases and J gave up 4 bases, with 16 bases separating them. This CDR3 region has 15 residues. CDR1 and CDR2 from the germline V gene are SEHNR and FQNEAQ (reference sequence). The CDR3 is CASSSGYYRATEAFF. The DNA for the CDR3 is TGTGCCAGCAGCTCGGGGTATTACAGGGCCACTGAAGCTTTCTTT.

The rearrangement uses TRBV16 and TRBJ2-3; D not certain. Germline lookup yields CDR1 KGHSY and CDR2 FQNENV. This CDR3 has 14 amino acids. With 1 base removed from V and 2 bases from J, the gap between germline ends came to 7 bases. CDR3: CASSQWSDTDTQYF. The CDR3 bases are TGTGCCAGCAGCCAATGGTCGGACACAGATACGCAGTATTTT.

The chain joins TRBV5-6 to TRBJ1-6; D uncertain. Germline V gives CDR1 SGHDT, CDR2 YYEEEE. The CDR3 length is 14 residues. The V end was cut by 4 bases, the J end by 0 bases, with 5 bases between. The CDR3 DNA reads as TGTGCCAGCAGCGAAGGCTCCTATAATTCACCCCTCCACTTT. It codes for CASSEGSYNSPLHF.

This chain joins TRBV19 and TRBJ1-6, with 8 nucleotides matching TRBD1. CDR1 is LNHDA, CDR2 SQIVND, per germline (reference sequence). J was trimmed by 9 bases and V by 5 bases; bases with no gene match: 6. The CDR3 is made up of 14 amino acids. CDR3 protein: CASSQGAPTSPLHF. CDR3 nucleotide sequence: TGTGCCAGTAGTCAGGGGGCCCCTACTTCACCCCTCCACTTT.

For this clone: A junction end diverges from the germline sequence, so it may reflect a read error. V gene TRBV7-7 combines with J gene TRBJ2-2; D unresolved. Germline V gives CDR1 SSHAT, CDR2 FNYEAQ (reference sequence). This CDR3 is built from 12 residues. CDR3: CASSLVTGELFF. In DNA, the CDR3 is TGTGCTAGCAGCTTAGTCACCGGGGAGCTGTTTTTT.

The V and J genes are TRBV5-1 and TRBJ2-3; D may be TRBD2 (6 bases). V was shortened by 5 bases and J by 2 bases, with 12 bases between the two germline ends. The CDR3 covers 14 residues. Germline V gene data show CDR1 as SGHRS and CDR2 as YFSETQ. CDR3 protein: CASRRDLLTDTQYF. CDR3 DNA sequence: TGCGCCAGCAGAAGGGACTTACTCACAGATACGCAGTATTTT.

With respect to this clone: Within the sample, other DNA sequences also encode this same CDR3. V is TRBV6-2 or TRBV6-3 and J is TRBJ1-2; D not certain. The germline V gene encodes CDR1 MNHEY and CDR2 SVGEGT. V was clipped by 5 bases and J by 4 bases, with 11 bases between them. The CDR3 totals 13 residues. This CDR3 is CASSRGRIYGYTF. In DNA form, the CDR3 reads TGTGCCAGCAGTCGAGGACGGATCTATGGCTACACCTTC.

The rearrangement joins TRBV6-5 to TRBJ1-5; perhaps TRBD1 as D (6 bases). The V end was cut by 2 bases, the J end by 5 bases, with 10 bases between. The germline CDR1 and CDR2 sequences are MNHEY and SVGAGI. This CDR3 has 14 amino acids. The CDR3 loop reads CASSYAWTDQPQHF. The DNA for the CDR3 is TGTGCCAGCAGTTACGCATGGACAGATCAGCCCCAGCATTTT.

The rearrangement joins TRBV4-2 to TRBJ1-6; perhaps TRBD1 as D (6 bases). The CDR3 is 16 amino acids. V lost 0 bases and J 6 bases, leaving 12 bases between the germline ends. The germline gives CDR1 LGHNA, CDR2 YNFKEQ. Written as DNA, the CDR3 is TGTGCCAGCAGCCAAGATCAGGGACATCCTAATTCACCCCTCCACTTT. It yields the protein CASSQDQGHPNSPLHF.

J is TRBJ1-2 and V is TRBV28; D perhaps matches TRBD1 (5 bases). Trimming cost V 6 bases and J 8 bases, with 16 bases left between them. The germline CDR1 and CDR2 sequences are MDHEN and SYDVKM. This CDR3 contains 13 residues. CDR3 nucleotides: TGTGCCAGCAGAAAGGACATACCCTCCGGCTACACCTTC. Encoded protein: CASRKDIPSGYTF.

This rearrangement joins TRBV2 to TRBJ1-2, with D perhaps TRBD1 (6 bases). This CDR3 is built from 14 residues. V was shortened by 5 bases and J by 4 bases, with 14 bases between the two germline ends. Germline loops: CDR1 SNHLY, CDR2 FYNNEI. The CDR3 loop reads CASSLTGLGYGYTF. For the CDR3, the DNA is TGTGCCAGCAGTCTAACAGGGCTCGGCTATGGCTACACCTTC.

V gene TRBV12-3 or TRBV12-4 combines with J gene TRBJ1-2, with D perhaps matching TRBD1 (5 bases). This CDR3 is built from 12 residues. V lost 7 bases to trimming and J lost 8 bases, with 14 bases between them. CDR3 sequence (DNA): TGTGCCAGCACCATCCAGGGATTCGGCTACACCTTC. This translates into CASTIQGFGYTF.

The rearrangement links TRBV5-1 to TRBJ1-1; D uncertain. V was trimmed by 5 bases and J by 0 bases, leaving 11 bases between them. Per the germline V gene, CDR1 is SGHRS and CDR2 is YFSETQ. CDR3 length equals 14 residues. The CDR3 bases are TGCGCCAGCAGGGAGGGCACCATGAACACTGAAGCTTTCTTT. The encoded protein is CASREGTMNTEAFF.

This chain links TRBV2 with TRBJ2-1; 8 nucleotides line up with TRBD2. CDR3 size: 15 residues. The V gene's germline CDR1 is SNHLY and CDR2 FYNNEI. Losses at the gene ends were 4 bases for V and 2 bases for J; bases not matched to a gene: 4. CDR3 coding DNA: TGTGCCAGCAGTGCGGCAGCGGGGGCCTACAATGAGCAGTTCTTC. Translated: CASSAAAGAYNEQFF.

This clone was seen a few times. The chain is built from TRBV6-5 and TRBJ2-2, with D possibly matching TRBD1 (7 bases). The ends were cut back, 6 bases at V and 6 bases at J, with 8 bases in the middle. The germline gives CDR1 MNHEY, CDR2 SVGAGI. This CDR3 has 12 amino acids. The CDR3, as DNA: TGTGCCAGCAGCAGGGGGGCCGGGGAGCTGTTTTTT. This encodes CASSRGAGELFF.

The V gene is TRBV21-1, the J gene TRBJ2-5; the table's D call of TRBD2 was not tested on the DNA. TRBV21-1 is recorded as a pseudogene. CDR3 size: 13 residues. The DNA of the CDR3 is TGTGCCAGCACCGAGGGATTCCAAGAGACCCAGTACTTC. This encodes CASTEGFQETQYF.

The chain couples TRBV19 to TRBJ2-7; 9 positions match TRBD1. Germline CDR1 is LNHDA and CDR2 is SQIVND (reference sequence). The CDR3 spans 14 residues. With V trimmed by 4 bases and J by 3 bases, 4 bases remained unmatched. The CDR3 bases are TGTGCCAGTAGTAAAACAGGGGGCGGCTACGAGCAGTACTTC. Encoded protein: CASSKTGGGYEQYF. The full variable domain, rest sourced from reference TRBV19 and TRBJ2-7, is DGGITQSPKYLFRKEGQNVTLSCEQNLNHDAMYWYRQDPGQGLRLIYYSQIVNDFQKGDIAEGYSVSREKKESFPLTVTSAQKNPTAFYLCASSKTGGGYEQYFGPGTRLTVT.

V usage is TRBV2 and J usage is TRBJ2-3; no firm D call. This CDR3 contains 16 residues. V gave up 2 bases and J gave up 0 bases, with 12 bases separating them. CDR1 and CDR2 from the germline V gene are SNHLY and FYNNEI. The chain's CDR3 is CASSENGYISTDTQYF. For the CDR3, the DNA is TGTGCCAGCAGTGAAAACGGTTATATTAGCACAGATACGCAGTATTTT. Full variable domain (missing parts from reference TRBV2 and TRBJ2-3): EPEVTQTPSHQVTQMGQEVILRCVPISNHLYFYWYRQILGQKVEFLVSFYNNEISEKSEIFDDQFSVERPDGSNFTLKIRSTKLEDSAMYFCASSENGYISTDTQYFGPGTRLTVL.

With respect to this clone: The junction departs from germline at one end; a sequencing error may be responsible. The V and J genes are TRBV29-1 and TRBJ1-2, with 10 bases identical to TRBD1. Per germline, CDR1 SQVTM and CDR2 ANQGSEA. There are 15 residues in the CDR3. For the CDR3, the DNA is TGCAGCGTGGAAGGGACAGGGGCAACCCGGAGTGGCTACACCTTC. Translation gives CSVEGTGATRSGYTF.

The CDR3 coding sequence is TGTGCCAGCAGCGCACTAGCGGGGGGGCCTCGCACCGGGGAGCTGTTTTTT. Encoded protein: CASSALAGGPRTGELFF. This sequence joins TRBV7-6 and TRBJ2-2, with 13 bases that match TRBD2. Germline V gene data show CDR1 as SGHVS and CDR2 as FNYEAQ. Trimming cost V 5 bases and J 4 bases; bases outside gene matches: 7. The CDR3 runs 17 residues.

V gene TRBV4-3 combines with J gene TRBJ1-2; the D gene is possibly TRBD1 (6 bases). The germline gives CDR1 LGHNA, CDR2 YSLEER. Trimming left V 0 bases short and J 7 bases short, with 9 bases between. The CDR3 consists of 13 residues. The CDR3 coding sequence is TGCGCCAGCAGCCAAGATCGCAGGGGTGGCTACACCTTC. It translates to CASSQDRRGGYTF.

The V gene is TRBV7-9, the J gene TRBJ1-5, with TRBD1 matching over 9 bases. Germline V lookup: CDR1 SEHNR, CDR2 FQNEAQ (reference sequence). This CDR3 spans 14 amino acids. V was clipped by 5 bases and J by 5 bases; unmatched bases: 4. As DNA, the CDR3 is TGTGCCAGCAGCCGGACAGGGGAGGATCAGCCCCAGCATTTT. This gives the protein CASSRTGEDQPQHF.

CDR3 region: CASSGGPSTDTQYF. The CDR3 bases are TGCGCCAGCAGCGGGGGGCCCAGCACAGATACGCAGTATTTT. This chain connects TRBV5-1 to TRBJ2-3; D tentatively reads TRBD1 or TRBD2 (6 bases each). The CDR3 contains 14 residues. Deletions cut 4 bases from V and 0 bases from J, with 9 bases between. In germline, CDR1 is SGHRS, CDR2 YFSETQ.

The chain employs TRBV4-1 and TRBJ2-2, with 9 bases matching TRBD2. J was trimmed by 5 bases and V by 0 bases; bases with no gene match: 4. The CDR3 is made up of 16 amino acids. Germline CDR1 is MGHRA and CDR2 is YSYEKL. CDR3: CASSQEGREGTGELFF. The CDR3 bases are TGCGCCAGCAGCCAAGAAGGGCGGGAGGGAACCGGGGAGCTGTTTTTT.

The V and J genes are TRBV5-6 and TRBJ1-1, with no clear D. Germline CDR1 and CDR2: SGHDT and YYEEEE. The length of the CDR3 is 13 residues. The V end was cut by 2 bases, the J end by 1 base, with 6 bases between. The chain's CDR3 is CASSFGGNTEAFF. CDR3 in DNA: TGTGCCAGCAGCTTTGGAGGGAACACTGAAGCTTTCTTT.

CDR3 bases: TGTGCCAGCAGTGAATCTCCGAGAGGGGCCACAGATACGCAGTATTTT. Translation gives CASSESPRGATDTQYF. The rearrangement joins TRBV6-1 to TRBJ2-3; tentatively, D is TRBD1 or TRBD2 (5 bases each). The CDR3 contains 16 residues. V lost 2 bases, J lost 2 bases, and 14 bases lay in between. Per the germline V gene, CDR1 is MNHNS and CDR2 is SASEGT.

The chain uses TRBV7-6 and TRBJ2-3, with D maybe TRBD2 (6 bases). Germline CDR1 is SGHVS and CDR2 is FNYEAQ. V was pared by 5 bases and J by 6 bases, with 9 bases between. This CDR3 spans 12 amino acids. The CDR3 protein is CASSPTRDTQYF. The CDR3 region has the DNA TGTGCCAGCAGCCCGACTAGGGATACGCAGTATTTT.

The V gene is TRBV15, the J gene TRBJ2-1; 11 nucleotides align to TRBD1. Germline lookup yields CDR1 LNHNV and CDR2 YYDKDF (reference sequence). V gave up 1 base and J gave up 9 bases; unmatched junction bases: 11. This CDR3 is built from 17 residues. CDR3 in DNA: TGTGCCACCAGCAGAGGTCTCGGGACAGGGGGTAAAGTTGAGCAGTTCTTC. It encodes CATSRGLGTGGKVEQFF.

This rearrangement joins TRBV5-6 to TRBJ2-6; no clear D. Germline V gene lookup returns CDR1 SGHDT and CDR2 YYEEEE. V shed 2 bases and J shed 0 bases, with 9 bases lying between them. CDR3 length: 16 residues. The CDR3, as DNA: TGTGCCAGCAGCTTTCCGACCGACTCTGGGGCCAACGTCCTGACTTTC. This codes for CASSFPTDSGANVLTF.